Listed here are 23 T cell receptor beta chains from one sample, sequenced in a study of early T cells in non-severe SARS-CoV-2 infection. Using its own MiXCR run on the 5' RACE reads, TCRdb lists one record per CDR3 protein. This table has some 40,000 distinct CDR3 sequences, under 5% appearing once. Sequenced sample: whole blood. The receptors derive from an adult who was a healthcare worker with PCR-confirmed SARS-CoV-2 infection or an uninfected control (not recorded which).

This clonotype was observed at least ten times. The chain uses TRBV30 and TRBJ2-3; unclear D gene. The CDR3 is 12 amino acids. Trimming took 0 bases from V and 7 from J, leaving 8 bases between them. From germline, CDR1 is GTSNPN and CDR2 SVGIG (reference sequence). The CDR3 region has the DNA TGTGCCTGGAGTGTGACGGCGAATACGCAGTATTTT. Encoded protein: CAWSVTANTQYF.

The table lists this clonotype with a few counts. CDR3 sequence: CASRGSYAISYNSPLHF. CDR3 in DNA: TGTGCCAGCAGGGGGTCTTATGCAATCTCCTATAATTCACCCCTCCACTTT. The rearrangement links TRBV27 to TRBJ1-6; D unclear. V was cut by 6 bases and J by 0 bases, with 15 bases left in between. From germline, CDR1 is MNHEY and CDR2 SMNVEV (reference sequence). This CDR3 region has 17 residues.

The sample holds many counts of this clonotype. The CDR3 nucleotides are TGTGCCAGCAGCCCAGCCGGATTAGCCTACGAGCAGTACTTC. This encodes CASSPAGLAYEQYF. The chain links TRBV11-2 to TRBJ2-7; unclear D gene. V shed 5 bases and J shed 2 bases, with 13 bases lying between them. Germline assignment: CDR1 SGHAT and CDR2 FQNNGV. This CDR3 is 14 amino acids long.

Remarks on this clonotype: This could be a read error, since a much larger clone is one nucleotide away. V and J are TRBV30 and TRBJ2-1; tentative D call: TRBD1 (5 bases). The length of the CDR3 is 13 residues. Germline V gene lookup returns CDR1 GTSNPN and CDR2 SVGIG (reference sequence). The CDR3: CAWSGGLTEEQSF. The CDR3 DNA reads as TGTGCCTGGAGTGGAGGTCTGACAGAGGAGCAGTCCTTC.

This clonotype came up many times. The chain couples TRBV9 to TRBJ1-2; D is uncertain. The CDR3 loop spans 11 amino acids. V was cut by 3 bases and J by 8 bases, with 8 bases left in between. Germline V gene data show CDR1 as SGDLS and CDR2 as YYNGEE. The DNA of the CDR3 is TGTGCCAGCAGCGCTAACTTCGGCTACACCTTC. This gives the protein CASSANFGYTF.

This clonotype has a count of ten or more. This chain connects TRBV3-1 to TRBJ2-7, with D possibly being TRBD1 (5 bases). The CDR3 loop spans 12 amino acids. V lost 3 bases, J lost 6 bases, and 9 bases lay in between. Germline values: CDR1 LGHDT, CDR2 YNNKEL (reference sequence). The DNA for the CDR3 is TGTGCCAGCAGCCACCTTGACAGCGAGCAGTACTTC. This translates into CASSHLDSEQYF.

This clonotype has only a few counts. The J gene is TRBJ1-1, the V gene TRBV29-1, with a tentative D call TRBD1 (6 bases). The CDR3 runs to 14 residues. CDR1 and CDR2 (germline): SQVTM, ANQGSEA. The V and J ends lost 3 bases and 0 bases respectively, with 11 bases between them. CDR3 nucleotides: TGCAGCGTTGAGGGGACACAGATGAACACTGAAGCTTTCTTT. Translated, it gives CSVEGTQMNTEAFF. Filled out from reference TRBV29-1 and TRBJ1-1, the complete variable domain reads SAVISQKPSRDICQRGTSLTIQCQVDSQVTMMFWYRQQPGQSLTLIATANQGSEATYESGFVIDKFPISRPNLTFSTLTVSNMSPEDSSIYLCSVEGTQMNTEAFFGQGTRLTVV.

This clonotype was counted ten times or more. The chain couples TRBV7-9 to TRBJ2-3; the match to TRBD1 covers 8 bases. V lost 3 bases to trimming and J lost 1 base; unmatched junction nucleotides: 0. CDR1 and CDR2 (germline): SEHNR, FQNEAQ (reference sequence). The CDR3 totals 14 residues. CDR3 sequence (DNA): TGTGCCAGCAGCTTGACAGGGGGCACAGATACGCAGTATTTT. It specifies CASSLTGGTDTQYF.

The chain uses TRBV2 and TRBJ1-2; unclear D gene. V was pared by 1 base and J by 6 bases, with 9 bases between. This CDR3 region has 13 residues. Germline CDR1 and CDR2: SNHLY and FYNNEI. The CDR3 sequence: CASSEVTGNGYTF. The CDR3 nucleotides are TGTGCCAGCAGTGAAGTCACGGGGAATGGCTACACCTTC.

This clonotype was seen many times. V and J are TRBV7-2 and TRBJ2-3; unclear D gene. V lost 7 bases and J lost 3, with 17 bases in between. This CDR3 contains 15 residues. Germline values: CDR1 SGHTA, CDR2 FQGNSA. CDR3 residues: CASTPPSPLTDTQYF. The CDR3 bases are TGTGCCAGCACCCCGCCAAGCCCTTTGACAGATACGCAGTATTTT.

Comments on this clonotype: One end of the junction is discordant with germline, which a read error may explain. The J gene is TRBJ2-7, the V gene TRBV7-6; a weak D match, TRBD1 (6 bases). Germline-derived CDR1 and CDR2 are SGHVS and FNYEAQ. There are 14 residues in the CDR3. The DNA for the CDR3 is TGTGTCAGCAGCGTCCGGGACACTTTTTACGAGCAGTACTTC. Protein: CVSSVRDTFYEQYF.

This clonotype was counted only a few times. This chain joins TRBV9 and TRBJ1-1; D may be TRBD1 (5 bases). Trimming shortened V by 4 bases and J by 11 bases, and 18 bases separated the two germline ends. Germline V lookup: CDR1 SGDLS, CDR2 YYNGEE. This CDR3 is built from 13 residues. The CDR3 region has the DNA TGTGCCAGCAGCCCCACCGGGACGGCTAGGGCTTTCTTT. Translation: CASSPTGTARAFF.

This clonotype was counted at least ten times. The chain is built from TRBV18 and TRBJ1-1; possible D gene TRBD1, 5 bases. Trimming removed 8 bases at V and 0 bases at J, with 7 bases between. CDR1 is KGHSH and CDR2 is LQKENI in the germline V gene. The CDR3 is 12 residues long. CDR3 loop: CASGGMNTEAFF. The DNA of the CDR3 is TGTGCCAGCGGGGGAATGAACACTGAAGCTTTCTTT.

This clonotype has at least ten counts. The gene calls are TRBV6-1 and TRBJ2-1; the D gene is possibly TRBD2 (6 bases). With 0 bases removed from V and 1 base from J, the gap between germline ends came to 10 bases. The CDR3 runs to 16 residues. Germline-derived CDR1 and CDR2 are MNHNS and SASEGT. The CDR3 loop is CASSEAASVSYNEQFF. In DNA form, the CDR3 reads TGTGCCAGCAGTGAAGCGGCTAGCGTTTCCTACAATGAGCAGTTCTTC.

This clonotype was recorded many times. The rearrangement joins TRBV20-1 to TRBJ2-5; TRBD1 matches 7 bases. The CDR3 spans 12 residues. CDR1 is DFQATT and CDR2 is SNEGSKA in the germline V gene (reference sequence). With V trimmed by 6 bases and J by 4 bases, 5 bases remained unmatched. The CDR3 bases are TGCAGTGCCAGAAGACAGGGAGAGACCCAGTACTTC. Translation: CSARRQGETQYF.

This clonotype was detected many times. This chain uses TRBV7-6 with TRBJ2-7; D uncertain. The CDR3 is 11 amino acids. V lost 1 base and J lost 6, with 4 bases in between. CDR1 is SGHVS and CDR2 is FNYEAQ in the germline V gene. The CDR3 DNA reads TGTGCCAGCAGCTTAGGGCGCGAGCAGTACTTC. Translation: CASSLGREQYF. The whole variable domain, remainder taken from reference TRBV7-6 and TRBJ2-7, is GAGVSQSPRYKVTKRGQDVALRCDPISGHVSLYWYRQALGQGPEFLTYFNYEAQQDKSGLPNDRFSAERPEGSISTLTIQRTEQRDSAMYRCASSLGREQYFGPGTRLTVT.

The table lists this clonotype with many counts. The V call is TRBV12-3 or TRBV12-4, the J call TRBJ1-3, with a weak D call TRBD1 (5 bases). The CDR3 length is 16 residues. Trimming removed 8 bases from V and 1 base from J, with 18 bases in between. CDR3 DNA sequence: TGTGCCAGCGGGGGGGGTTTTGGGATTTCTGGAAACACCATATATTTT. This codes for CASGGGFGISGNTIYF.

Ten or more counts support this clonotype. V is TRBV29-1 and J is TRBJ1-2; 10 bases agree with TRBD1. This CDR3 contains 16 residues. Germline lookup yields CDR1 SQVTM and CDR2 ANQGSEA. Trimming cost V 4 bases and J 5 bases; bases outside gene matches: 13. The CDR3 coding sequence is TGCAGCGTTGCCCCTCGCCCGGACAGGGGGGATTATGGCTACACCTTC. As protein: CSVAPRPDRGDYGYTF. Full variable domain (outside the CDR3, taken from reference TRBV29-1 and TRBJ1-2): SAVISQKPSRDICQRGTSLTIQCQVDSQVTMMFWYRQQPGQSLTLIATANQGSEATYESGFVIDKFPISRPNLTFSTLTVSNMSPEDSSIYLCSVAPRPDRGDYGYTFGSGTRLTVV.

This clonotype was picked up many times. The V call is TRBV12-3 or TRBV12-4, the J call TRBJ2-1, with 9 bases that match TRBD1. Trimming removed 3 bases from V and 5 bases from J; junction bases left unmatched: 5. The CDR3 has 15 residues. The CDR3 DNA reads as TGTGCCAGCAGTTTGGACAGGGGCCTTAACAATGAGCAGTTCTTC. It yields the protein CASSLDRGLNNEQFF.

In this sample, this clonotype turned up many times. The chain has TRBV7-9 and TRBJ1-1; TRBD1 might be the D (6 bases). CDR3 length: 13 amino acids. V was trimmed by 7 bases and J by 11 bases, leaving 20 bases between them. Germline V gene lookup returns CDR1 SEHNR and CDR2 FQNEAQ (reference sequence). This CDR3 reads CASTHSADRKAFF. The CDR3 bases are TGTGCCAGCACCCACTCTGCTGACAGGAAGGCTTTCTTT.

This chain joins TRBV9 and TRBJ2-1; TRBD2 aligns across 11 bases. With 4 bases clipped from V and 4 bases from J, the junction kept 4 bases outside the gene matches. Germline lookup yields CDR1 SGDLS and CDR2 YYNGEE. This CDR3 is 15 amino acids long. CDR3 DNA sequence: TGTGCCAGCAGCCTCGGGACTAGCGGTTACAATGAGCAGTTCTTC. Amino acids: CASSLGTSGYNEQFF.

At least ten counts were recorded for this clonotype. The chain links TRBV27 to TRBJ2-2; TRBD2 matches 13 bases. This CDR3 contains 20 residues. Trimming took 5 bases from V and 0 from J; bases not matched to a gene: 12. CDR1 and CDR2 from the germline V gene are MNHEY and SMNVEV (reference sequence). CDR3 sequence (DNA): TGTGCCAGCAGTATATTGACTAGCGGGGGGCTTCTCGCGAACACCGGGGAGCTGTTTTTT. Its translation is CASSILTSGGLLANTGELFF.

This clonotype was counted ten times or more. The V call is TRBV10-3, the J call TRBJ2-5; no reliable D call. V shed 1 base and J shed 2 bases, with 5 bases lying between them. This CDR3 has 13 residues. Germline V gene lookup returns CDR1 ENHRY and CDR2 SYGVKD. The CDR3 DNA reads TGTGCCATCAGTGAGTTTAAACAAGAGACCCAGTACTTC. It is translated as CAISEFKQETQYF.